A selection of T cell receptor beta chains follows, all from one sample in a study of blood T cell repertoires in COVID-19. Only in-frame clones appear in the TCRdb table, and some are missing; sequencing was by immunoSEQ multiplex PCR. The data show roughly 330,000 clones, about 87% seen once. Sequences were obtained from PBMCs or T cells enriched from blood (not recorded which). These receptors were obtained from a woman aged 25 to 39 who had recovered from COVID-19. Both conserved end residues are part of each CDR3.

J gene,V gene,CDR3 protein
TRBJ2-5,TRBV5-5,CASSLGRGSIRYQETQYF
TRBJ2-5,TRBV12-3/TRBV12-4,CASSLEAEETQYF
TRBJ2-7,TRBV5-1,CASSSQVLPYEQYF
TRBJ2-3,TRBV20-1,CSASPPGPDTQYF
TRBJ1-2,TRBV6-5,CASSPPGQKVYGYTF
TRBJ2-4,TRBV28,CASSLYRGLNIQYF
TRBJ2-5,TRBV3-1/TRBV3-2,CASSHRKSQARLWPVIRETQYF
TRBJ2-1,TRBV2,CASSPGQGINEQFF
TRBJ1-2,TRBV6-5,CATPGGSANYGYTF
TRBJ2-3,TRBV11-2,CASTRLAGGVTDTQYF
TRBJ1-6,TRBV30,CAWSAGQGLSPLHF
TRBJ1-1,TRBV5-1,CASGEGVRTEAFF
TRBJ1-2,TRBV7-8,CASSLDVGRQIPYGYTF
TRBJ1-2,TRBV5-4,CASSRAGAEFYGYTF
TRBJ1-4,TRBV28,CASSPGQGGEKLFF
TRBJ1-2,TRBV30,CAWSVQGGYGYTF
TRBJ2-3,TRBV18,CASSLQYPYDTQYF
TRBJ1-6,TRBV7-9,CASSLASGGPFRTLHF
TRBJ1-2,TRBV27,CASSRPGGYGYTF
TRBJ1-5,TRBV7-2,CASSLGQGAVQPQHF
TRBJ1-1,TRBV27,CASSRGSTEAFF
TRBJ1-1,TRBV6-1,CASSDFGASTEAFF
TRBJ2-7,TRBV10-2,CASREVRGEQYF
TRBJ1-5,TRBV2,CASSEPWTGNSNQPQHF
TRBJ1-2,TRBV5-1,CASSFQGGQYGYTF
TRBJ1-4,TRBV12-5,CASGPDSPTNEKLFF
TRBJ2-5,TRBV6-5,CASSPGQETQYF
TRBJ2-1,TRBV5-4,CASSLQSGGGGEQFF
TRBJ1-1,TRBV20-1,CSAWDNPEAFF
TRBJ1-3,TRBV15,CATSADRGSGNTIYF
TRBJ1-1,TRBV2,CASSDERVRDTEAFF